This TCR beta chain was identified in a study of blood T cell repertoires in COVID-19. Study overall: Donors in the United States, Italy and Spain gave samples during acute or convalescent COVID-19. T cells, B-cell-depleted T cells, or PBMCs provided the cDNA or gDNA that served as material.

Original data processing: Nucleated cell counts were estimated from reference gene primer amplification. Sequencing used immunoSEQ multiplex PCR; TCRdb keeps in-frame clones, though not all of them. V and J calls and clone size are copied from that table; D and trimming were computed from the DNA. The sample has 130,000 or so clones, approximately 88% seen once. This CDR3 has 13 residues. Germline V gene lookup returns CDR1 SNHLY and CDR2 FYNNEI. With 10 bases removed from V and 4 bases from J, the gap between germline ends came to 17 bases. Sequenced sample: peripheral blood. The TCR was taken from a man between 60 and 75 years old with active or convalescent COVID-19. This chain uses TRBV2 with TRBJ2-7; maybe TRBD1 (6 bases). This CDR3 is CATTAGERYEQYF. The CDR3 nucleotides read TGTGCCACTACGGCAGGGGAGAGATACGAGCAGTACTTC.